This T cell receptor beta chain derives from a study of T cell responses to AZD1222 COVID-19 vaccine. The study, taken as a whole, reports: Repertoire samples came only from after the peak T cell response. Researchers report vaccine-associated CD4 TCRs spanning spike, with dominance at 160-218 and 743-854. Of the AZD1222 recipients, only five or six were seropositive at baseline. Among the donors, most were white British and more were female, and clonal diversity was possibly underestimated.

On this clone: Its target is not known.

Assay: immunoSEQ multiplex PCR; the TCRdb copy retains only in-frame clones and omits some. The sample yields around 78,000 clones, over 75% seen once. Germline V gives CDR1 SGHVS, CDR2 FQNEAQ. The V gene end was trimmed by 7 bases and the J gene end by 5 bases; junction bases not matched to a gene: 10. This CDR3 contains 15 residues. The chain combines TRBV7-8 with TRBJ1-3, with 8 bases aligning to TRBD1. The source is an adult in good health. The material sequenced was peripheral blood, taken on day 0 of MenACWY control vaccination. CDR3 sequence reads: CASTPQTGVRNTIYF. In DNA form, the CDR3 reads TGTGCCAGCACCCCCCAGACAGGGGTTAGAAACACCATATATTTT.